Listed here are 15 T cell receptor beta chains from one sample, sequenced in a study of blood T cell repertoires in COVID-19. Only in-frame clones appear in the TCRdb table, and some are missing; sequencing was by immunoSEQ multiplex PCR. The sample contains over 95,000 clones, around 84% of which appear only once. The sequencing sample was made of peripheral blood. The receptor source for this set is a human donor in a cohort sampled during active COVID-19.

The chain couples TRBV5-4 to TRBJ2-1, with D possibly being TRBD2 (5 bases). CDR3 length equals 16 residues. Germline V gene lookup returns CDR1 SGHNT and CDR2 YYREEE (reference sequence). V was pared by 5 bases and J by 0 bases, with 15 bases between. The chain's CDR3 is CASRGSATSSYNEQFF. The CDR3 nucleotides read TGTGCCAGCAGGGGGAGCGCGACAAGCTCCTACAATGAGCAGTTCTTC.

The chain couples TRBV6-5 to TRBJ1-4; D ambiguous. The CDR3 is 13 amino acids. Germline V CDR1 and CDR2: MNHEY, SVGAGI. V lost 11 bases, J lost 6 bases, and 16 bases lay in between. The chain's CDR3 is CAGSGGRDEKLFF. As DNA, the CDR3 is TGTGCCGGGTCAGGCGGGCGGGATGAAAAACTGTTTTTT.

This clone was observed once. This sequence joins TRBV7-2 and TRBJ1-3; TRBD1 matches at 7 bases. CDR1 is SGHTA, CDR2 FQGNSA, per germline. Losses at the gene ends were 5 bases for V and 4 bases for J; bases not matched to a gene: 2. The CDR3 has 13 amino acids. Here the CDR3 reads CASSGTVGNTIYF. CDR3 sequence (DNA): TGTGCCAGCAGCGGGACAGTCGGAAACACCATATATTTT.

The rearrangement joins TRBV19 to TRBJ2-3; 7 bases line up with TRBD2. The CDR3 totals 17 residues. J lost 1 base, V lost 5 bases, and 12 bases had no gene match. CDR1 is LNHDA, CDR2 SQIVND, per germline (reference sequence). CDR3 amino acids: CASSPIQSGAGTDTQYF. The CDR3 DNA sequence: TGTGCCAGTAGTCCGATACAGAGCGGGGCTGGCACAGATACGCAGTATTTT.

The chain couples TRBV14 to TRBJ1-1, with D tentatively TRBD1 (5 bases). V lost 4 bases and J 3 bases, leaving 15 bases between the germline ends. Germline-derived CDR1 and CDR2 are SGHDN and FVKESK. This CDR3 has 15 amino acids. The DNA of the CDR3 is TGTGCCAGCAGCCGCAGTACGGGGGGAGACACTGAAGCTTTCTTT. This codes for CASSRSTGGDTEAFF.

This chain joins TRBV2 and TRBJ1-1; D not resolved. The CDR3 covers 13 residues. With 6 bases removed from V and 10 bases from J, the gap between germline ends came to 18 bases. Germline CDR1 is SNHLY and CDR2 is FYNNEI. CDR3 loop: CASRTLRVQGAFF. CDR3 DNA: TGTGCCAGCAGAACTTTACGGGTCCAAGGAGCTTTCTTT.

The CDR3 DNA is TGTGCCAGCAGCTTAGTGCTATCTGGGGCCAACGTCCTGACTTTC. It codes for CASSLVLSGANVLTF. The chain recombines TRBV7-3 with TRBJ2-6; D gene uncertain. Trimming removed 2 bases at V and 1 base at J, with 6 bases between. In germline, CDR1 is SGHTA, CDR2 FQGTGA. This CDR3 has 15 residues.

CDR3 residues: CASTMGRENTGELFF. The CDR3 DNA follows: TGTGCCAGTACCATGGGTCGGGAAAACACCGGGGAGCTGTTTTTT. J is TRBJ2-2 and V is TRBV19; D is possibly TRBD2 (5 bases). This CDR3 region has 15 residues. V was trimmed by 7 bases and J by 2 bases, leaving 14 bases between them. Germline-derived CDR1 and CDR2 are LNHDA and SQIVND (reference sequence).

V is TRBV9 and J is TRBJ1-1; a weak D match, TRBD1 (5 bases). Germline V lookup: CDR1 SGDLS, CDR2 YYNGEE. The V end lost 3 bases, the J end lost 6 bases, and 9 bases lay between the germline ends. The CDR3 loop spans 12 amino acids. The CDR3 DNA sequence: TGTGCCAGCAGCGCAGGGAATTCTGAAGCTTTCTTT. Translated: CASSAGNSEAFF.

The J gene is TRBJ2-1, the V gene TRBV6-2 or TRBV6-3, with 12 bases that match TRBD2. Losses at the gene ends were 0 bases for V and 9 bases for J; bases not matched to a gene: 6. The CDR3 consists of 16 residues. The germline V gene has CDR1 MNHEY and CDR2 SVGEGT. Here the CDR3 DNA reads TGTGCCAGCAGTTACTCGGCTAGCGGGGGGGATAGTGAGCAGTTCTTC. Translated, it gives CASSYSASGGDSEQFF.

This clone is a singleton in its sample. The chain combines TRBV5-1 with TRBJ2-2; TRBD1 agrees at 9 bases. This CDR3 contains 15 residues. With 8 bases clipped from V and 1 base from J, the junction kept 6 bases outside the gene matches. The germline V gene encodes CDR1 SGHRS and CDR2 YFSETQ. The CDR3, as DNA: TGCGCCAGTTCCCACAGGGGGCAGAACACCGGGGAGCTGTTTTTT. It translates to CASSHRGQNTGELFF.

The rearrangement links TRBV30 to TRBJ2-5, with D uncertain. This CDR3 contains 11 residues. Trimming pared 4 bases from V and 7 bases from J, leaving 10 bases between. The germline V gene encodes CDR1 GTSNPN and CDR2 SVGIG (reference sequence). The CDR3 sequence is CAWTSRGTQYF. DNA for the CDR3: TGTGCCTGGACCTCTCGAGGGACCCAGTACTTC.

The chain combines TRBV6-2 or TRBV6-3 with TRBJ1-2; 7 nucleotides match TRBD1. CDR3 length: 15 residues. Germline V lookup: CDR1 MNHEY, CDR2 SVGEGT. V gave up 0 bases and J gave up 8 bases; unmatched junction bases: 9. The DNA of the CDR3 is TGTGCCAGCAGTTACTCGCCGGGACAGATCTCCGGCTACACCTTC. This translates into CASSYSPGQISGYTF.

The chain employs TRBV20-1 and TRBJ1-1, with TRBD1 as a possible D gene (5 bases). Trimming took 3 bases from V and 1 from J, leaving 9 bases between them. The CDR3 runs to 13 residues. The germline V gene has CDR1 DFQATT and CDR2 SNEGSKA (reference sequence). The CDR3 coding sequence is TGCAGTGCTAGTAGGGGTCCGAACACTGAAGCTTTCTTT. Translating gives CSASRGPNTEAFF.

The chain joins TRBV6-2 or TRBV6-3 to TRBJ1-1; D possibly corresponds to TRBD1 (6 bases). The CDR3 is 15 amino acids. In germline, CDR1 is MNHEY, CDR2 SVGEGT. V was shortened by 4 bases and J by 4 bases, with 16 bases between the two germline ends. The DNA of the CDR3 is TGTGCCAGCAGTTCCCGACAGGTCTTAGGCACTGAAGCTTTCTTT. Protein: CASSSRQVLGTEAFF.